This T cell receptor (beta chain) was retrieved from a study of Siglec-9 on CD8 T cells in melanoma. Study results and limitations: An effector memory CD8+ T-cell subset seemingly accumulating in melanoma was reportedly marked and regulated by Siglec-9.

On this clone: Its antigen is still unknown.

V gave up 4 bases and J gave up 1 base, with 9 bases separating them. There are 14 residues in the CDR3. Germline CDR1 MNHEY, CDR2 SMNVEV (reference sequence). The data were produced by immunoSEQ multiplex PCR, yet TCRdb's version contains in-frame clones alone and is incomplete. The sample lists some 27,000 clones, 75% to 85% occurring once. Sequenced input: Siglec-9- CD8+ T cells sorted from blood. The source is a human donor in good health. The rearrangement uses TRBV27 and TRBJ2-3; D unresolved. The CDR3: CASSSWRGTDTQYF. Here the CDR3 DNA reads TGTGCCAGCAGTTCTTGGCGTGGCACAGATACGCAGTATTTT.